The 8 T cell receptor beta chains listed next were all sequenced from one sample in a study of T cell repertoires in cytomegalovirus infection. TCRdb re-analysed the reads in MiXCR, keeping a single row per CDR3 protein. The table lists around 300,000 distinct CDR3 sequences, under 30% of them singletons, with more than 11% in the top ten. Input material: PBMCs. Receptors were obtained from a human donor in good health (CMV status not recorded). Some clones in this sample may be carry-over from other donors' samples.

The sample holds a few counts of this clonotype. The CDR3 nucleotides read TGTGCCAGCAGTTCACCCCGCAGGGATACCGGGGAGCTGTTTTTT. It translates to CASSSPRRDTGELFF. This rearrangement joins TRBV12-3 or TRBV12-4 to TRBJ2-2, with D perhaps matching TRBD1 (5 bases). The length of the CDR3 is 15 residues. V lost 4 bases and J 5 bases, leaving 14 bases between the germline ends.

This clonotype was observed many times. The genes are TRBV7-2 and TRBJ2-7; 10 nucleotides line up with TRBD2. With 4 bases clipped from V and 6 bases from J, the junction kept 15 bases outside the gene matches. CDR3 length equals 17 residues. Germline V gene sequence: CDR1 SGHTA, CDR2 FQGNSA. The CDR3 coding sequence is TGTGCCAGCAGCTGGGGTATCAGCGGGAGGGCCTCGGGCGAGCAGTACTTC. Amino acid sequence: CASSWGISGRASGEQYF.

In nucleotides, the CDR3 is TGCAGGGCTGTGGCAGCCCTAGCCAAAAACATTCAGTACTTC. Translation gives CRAVAALAKNIQYF. The chain carries TRBV20-1 and TRBJ2-4, with D unresolved. This CDR3 region has 14 residues. CDR1 is DFQATT and CDR2 is SNEGSKA in the germline V gene (reference sequence).

V usage is TRBV5-6 and J usage is TRBJ1-3, with D perhaps matching TRBD1 (6 bases). The CDR3 consists of 15 residues. V was trimmed by 5 bases and J by 2 bases, leaving 14 bases between them. Germline V gives CDR1 SGHDT, CDR2 YYEEEE. The CDR3 region is CASRNSGQPGNTIYF. CDR3 nucleotides: TGTGCCAGCAGAAACTCCGGACAGCCTGGAAACACCATATATTTT. Full variable domain (remainder filled in from reference TRBV5-6 and TRBJ1-3): DAGVTQSPTHLIKTRGQQVTLRCSPKSGHDTVSWYQQALGQGPQFIFQYYEEEERQRGNFPDRFSGHQFPNYSSELNVNALLLGDSALYLCASRNSGQPGNTIYFGEGSWLTVV.

This clonotype was counted only a few times. This CDR3 is CASSPRTGELFF. The CDR3 nucleotides are TGTGCCAGTAGTCCCCGGACCGGGGAACTGTTTTTT. The chain is built from TRBV19 and TRBJ1-4; D unresolved. Trimming pared 5 bases from V and 12 bases from J, leaving 13 bases between. This CDR3 region has 12 residues. The germline CDR1 and CDR2 sequences are LNHDA and SQIVND (reference sequence).

This clonotype was observed a few times. This sequence joins TRBV5-1 and TRBJ2-4, with D possibly matching TRBD1 (5 bases). Germline loops: CDR1 SGHRS, CDR2 YFSETQ. The CDR3 totals 17 residues. With 3 bases removed from V and 6 bases from J, the gap between germline ends came to 22 bases. CDR3 nucleotides: TGCGCCAGCAGCTCGGAGCCCCAGGGCACCTGGGGAAACATTCAGTACTTC. Translating gives CASSSEPQGTWGNIQYF.

This clonotype was recorded many times. The chain joins TRBV7-2 to TRBJ1-5; D gene ambiguous. CDR1 and CDR2 (germline): SGHTA, FQGNSA. V lost 2 bases, J lost 4 bases, and 9 bases lay in between. The CDR3 contains 14 residues. CDR3 nucleotides: TGTGCCAGCAGCTTAACGGCAGCTAATCAGCCCCAGCATTTT. Translating it yields CASSLTAANQPQHF.

The V call is TRBV7-2, the J call TRBJ1-1, with D uncertain. The CDR3 length is 15 residues. V was shortened by 4 bases and J by 1 base, with 13 bases between the two germline ends. CDR1 SGHTA and CDR2 FQGNSA come from the germline V gene. CDR3 nucleotide sequence: TGTGCCAGCAGCTCCGGCGGGCGGGGGAACACTGAAGCTTTCTTT. Protein product: CASSSGGRGNTEAFF.